The source of this T cell receptor beta chain is a study of blood T cell repertoires in COVID-19. Study context: Samples representing acute and convalescent COVID-19 were sourced from the United States, Italy and Spain. Sources were T cells, B-cell-depleted T cells, or PBMCs; the material itself was cDNA or gDNA.

The table lists this clone with a few counts. Original data processing: Amplification with reference gene primers provided the estimates of nucleated cell counts. Only in-frame clones appear in the TCRdb table, and some are missing; sequencing was by immunoSEQ multiplex PCR. That table supplies the V and J calls and clone size; D and trimming were determined from the DNA. The sample has 200,000 or so clones, almost 80% seen once; the top ten hold 15% to 20%. Sequencing was performed on peripheral blood. This receptor was obtained from a man in his 60s with active or convalescent COVID-19.

DNA of the CDR3: TGTGCCAGCAGCCCAAGACAGGGGGCGAGGTCACCCCTCCACTTT. It specifies CASSPRQGARSPLHF. This sequence joins TRBV7-2 and TRBJ1-6, with 10 bases aligning to TRBD1. After removal of 5 bases from V and 10 bases from J, the junction contained 8 bases not matched to a gene. The CDR3 runs 15 residues. Germline V gene lookup returns CDR1 SGHTA and CDR2 FQGNSA.